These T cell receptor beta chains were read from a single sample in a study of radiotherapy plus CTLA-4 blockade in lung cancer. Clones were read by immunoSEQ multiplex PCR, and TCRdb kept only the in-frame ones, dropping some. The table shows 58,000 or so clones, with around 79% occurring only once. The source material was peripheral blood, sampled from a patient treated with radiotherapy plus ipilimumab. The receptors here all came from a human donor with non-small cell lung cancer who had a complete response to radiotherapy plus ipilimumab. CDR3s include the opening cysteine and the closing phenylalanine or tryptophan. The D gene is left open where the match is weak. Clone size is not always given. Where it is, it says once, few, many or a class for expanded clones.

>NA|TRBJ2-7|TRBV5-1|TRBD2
CASSDGTSIYEQYF
TGCGCCAGCAGCGACGGGACTAGCATTTACGAGCAGTACTTC
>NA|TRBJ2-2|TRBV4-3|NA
CASSQVPGNTGELFF
TGCGCCAGCAGCCAAGTCCCCGGGAACACCGGGGAGCTGTTTTTT
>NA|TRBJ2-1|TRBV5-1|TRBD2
CASSAGLAVYNEQFF
TGCGCCAGCAGCGCGGGACTAGCGGTCTACAATGAGCAGTTCTTC
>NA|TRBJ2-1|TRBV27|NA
CASSRLNSEQFF
TGTGCCAGCAGCCGTTTAAACTCGGAGCAGTTCTTC
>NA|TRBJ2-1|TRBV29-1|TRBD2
CSVAGTSLYNEQFF
TGCAGCGTAGCCGGGACTAGCCTGTACAATGAGCAGTTCTTC
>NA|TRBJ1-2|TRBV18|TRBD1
CASSPERGLGYTF
TGTGCCAGCTCACCAGAGAGGGGGCTTGGCTACACCTTC
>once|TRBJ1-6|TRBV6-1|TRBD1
CASSELGGTGVYRSPLHF
TGTGCCAGCAGTGAACTAGGGGGGACAGGGGTTTATCGCTCACCCCTCCACTTT
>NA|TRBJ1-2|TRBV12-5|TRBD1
CASGLTYTGGLGYGYTF
TGTGCTAGTGGTTTGACTTATACAGGGGGCCTGGGCTATGGCTACACCTTC
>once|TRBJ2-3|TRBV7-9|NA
CASSRGTSPSSTDTQYF
TGTGCCAGCAGCCGAGGGACATCTCCATCTAGCACAGATACGCAGTATTTT
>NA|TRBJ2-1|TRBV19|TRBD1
CASSGLGTGGHNEQFF
TGTGCCAGTAGTGGGCTAGGGACAGGGGGACACAATGAGCAGTTCTTC
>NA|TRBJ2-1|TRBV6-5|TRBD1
CASSYGSGTGYNEQFF
TGTGCCAGCAGTTACGGGTCGGGGACAGGTTACAATGAGCAGTTCTTC
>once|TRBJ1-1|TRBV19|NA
CASSMVGGRMNTEAFF
TGTGCCAGTAGTATGGTGGGAGGGCGGATGAACACTGAAGCTTTCTTT
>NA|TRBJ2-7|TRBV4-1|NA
CASSQDLVTYEQYF
TGCGCCAGCAGCCAAGATCTTGTTACCTACGAGCAGTACTTC
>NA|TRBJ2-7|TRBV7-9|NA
CASSSGHEPYEQYF
TGTGCCAGCAGCTCTGGACACGAACCCTACGAGCAGTACTTC
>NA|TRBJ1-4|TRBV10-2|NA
CASSEGRGVEKLFF
TGCGCCAGCAGTGAGGGCAGGGGAGTCGAAAAACTGTTTTTT
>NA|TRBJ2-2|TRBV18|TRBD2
CASSIWTSGTGELFF
TGTGCCAGCTCAATCTGGACTAGCGGCACCGGGGAGCTGTTTTTT
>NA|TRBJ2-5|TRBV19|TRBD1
CASRTRDRETQYF
TGTGCCAGTAGGACCCGGGACAGAGAGACCCAGTACTTC
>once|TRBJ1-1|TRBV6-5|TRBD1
CASSYRYRGPEAFF
TGTGCCAGCAGTTACAGATACAGGGGGCCTGAAGCTTTCTTT
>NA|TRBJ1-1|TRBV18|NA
CASSPLEGNTEAFF
TGTGCCAGCTCACCCCTGGAGGGGAACACTGAAGCTTTCTTT
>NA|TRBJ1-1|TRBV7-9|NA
CASRPDSLHTEAFF
TGTGCCAGCAGACCGGACAGCCTTCACACTGAAGCTTTCTTT
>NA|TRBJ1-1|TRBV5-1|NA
CASSLSSGGLRTEAFF
TGCGCCAGCAGCTTGTCGTCCGGGGGGCTGAGGACTGAAGCTTTCTTT
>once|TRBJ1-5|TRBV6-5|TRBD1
CASSLTGTGNNQPQHF
TGTGCCAGCAGTTTGACCGGGACAGGAAACAATCAGCCCCAGCATTTT
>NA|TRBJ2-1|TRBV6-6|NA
CASSVDRNSYNEQFF
TGTGCCAGCAGTGTCGACAGGAACTCCTACAATGAGCAGTTCTTC
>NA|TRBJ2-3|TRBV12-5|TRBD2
CASGLAVTSMRDTQYF
TGTGCTAGTGGTTTGGCCGTGACTAGCATGAGGGATACGCAGTATTTT
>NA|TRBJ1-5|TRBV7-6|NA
CASSLDTNQPQHF
TGTGCCAGCAGCCTTGACACAAATCAGCCCCAGCATTTT
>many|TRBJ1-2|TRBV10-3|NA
CAIRYSIIYGDYTF
TGTGCCATCAGGTACAGTATTATCTACGGCGACTACACCTTC
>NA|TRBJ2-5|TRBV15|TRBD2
CATSRSGSGGETQYF
TGTGCCACCAGCAGAAGCGGGAGCGGAGGGGAGACCCAGTACTTC
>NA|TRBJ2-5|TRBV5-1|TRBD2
CASVGTSGSWETQYF
TGCGCCAGCGTCGGGACTAGCGGGAGTTGGGAGACCCAGTACTTC
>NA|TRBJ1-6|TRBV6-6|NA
CASSYSGGQFGSPLHF
TGTGCCAGCAGTTACTCAGGAGGTCAATTCGGATCACCCCTCCACTTT
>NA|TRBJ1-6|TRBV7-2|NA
CASSEGHPNSPLHF
TGTGCCAGCAGCGAAGGACACCCCAATTCACCCCTCCACTTT
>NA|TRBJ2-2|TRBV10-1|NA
CASSGGPTNTGELFF
TGCGCCAGCAGTGGGGGCCCTACGAACACCGGGGAGCTGTTTTTT
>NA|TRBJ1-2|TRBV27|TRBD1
CASSWDRGNYGYTF
TGTGCCAGCAGTTGGGACAGGGGTAACTATGGCTACACCTTC
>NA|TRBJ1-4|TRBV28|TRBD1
CASSSVRTGNNEKLFF
TGTGCCAGCAGTTCCGTCCGGACAGGCAATAATGAAAAACTGTTTTTT
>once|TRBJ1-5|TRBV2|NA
CASTGAGIQPQHF
TGTGCCAGCACCGGAGCAGGGATCCAGCCCCAGCATTTT
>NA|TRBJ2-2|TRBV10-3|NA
CAISGSLAGELFF
TGTGCCATCAGTGGGTCACTGGCCGGGGAGCTGTTTTTT
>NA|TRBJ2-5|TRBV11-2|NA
CASSFESPTQTQYF
TGTGCCAGCAGCTTTGAGTCTCCAACCCAGACCCAGTACTTC
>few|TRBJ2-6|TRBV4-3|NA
CASSQERRGVGANVLTF
TGCGCCAGCAGCCAAGAGAGGAGGGGAGTTGGGGCCAACGTCCTGACTTTC
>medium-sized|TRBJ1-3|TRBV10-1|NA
CASSESSSSGNTIYF
TGCGCCAGCAGTGAGTCGTCGAGCTCTGGAAACACCATATATTTT
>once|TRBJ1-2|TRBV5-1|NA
CASSLALDSGYTF
TGCGCCAGCAGCTTAGCCCTGGACAGCGGCTACACCTTC
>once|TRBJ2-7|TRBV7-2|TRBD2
CASSFSSGYAYEQYF
TGTGCCAGCAGCTTTTCTAGCGGGTACGCCTACGAGCAGTACTTC
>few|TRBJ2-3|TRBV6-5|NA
CASRGRLVADTQYF
TGTGCCAGCAGGGGCCGACTAGTAGCAGATACGCAGTATTTT
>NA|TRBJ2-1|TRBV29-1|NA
CSVGRLGSEQFF
TGCAGCGTTGGCCGTCTTGGGAGTGAGCAGTTCTTC
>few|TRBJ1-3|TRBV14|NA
CASSQVASGNTIYF
TGTGCCAGCAGCCAAGTGGCTTCTGGAAACACCATATATTTT
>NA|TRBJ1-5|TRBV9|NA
CASNYDGNSNQPQHF
TGTGCCAGCAACTATGACGGTAATAGCAATCAGCCCCAGCATTTT
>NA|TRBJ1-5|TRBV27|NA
CASSLGQGNQPQHF
TGTGCCAGCAGTTTGGGGCAGGGGAATCAGCCCCAGCATTTT
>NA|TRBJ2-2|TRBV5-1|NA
CASSLTQTGSSGELFF
TGCGCCAGCAGCTTGACCCAGACAGGCTCAAGCGGGGAGCTGTTTTTT
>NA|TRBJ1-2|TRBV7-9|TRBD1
CASSLERTGLGYTF
TGTGCCAGCAGCTTAGAAAGGACAGGGCTTGGCTACACCTTC
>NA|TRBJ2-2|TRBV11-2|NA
CASTYLGSTGELFF
TGTGCCAGCACATACCTAGGGAGCACCGGGGAGCTGTTTTTT
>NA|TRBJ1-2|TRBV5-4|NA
CASSLPRETSYGYTF
TGTGCCAGCAGCTTGCCACGGGAGACGTCCTACGGCTACACCTTC
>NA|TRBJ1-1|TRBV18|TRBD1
CASSLIDRGMNTEAFF
TGTGCCAGCTCACTAATAGACAGGGGGATGAACACTGAAGCTTTCTTT
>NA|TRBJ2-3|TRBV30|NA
CAWSVRRTGGRDTQYF
TGTGCCTGGAGTGTACGAAGGACAGGAGGGCGGGATACGCAGTATTTT
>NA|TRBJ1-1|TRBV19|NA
CASSNRQETEAFF
TGTGCCAGTAGTAACCGACAGGAGACTGAAGCTTTCTTT
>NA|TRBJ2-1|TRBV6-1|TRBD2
CASSARTSGGRNEQFF
TGTGCCAGCAGTGCTCGGACTAGCGGGGGAAGGAATGAGCAGTTCTTC
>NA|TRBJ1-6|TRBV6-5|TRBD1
CASSRDRGSPLHF
TGTGCCAGCAGCCGGGACAGGGGATCACCCCTCCACTTT
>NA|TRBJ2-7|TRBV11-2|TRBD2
CASSLGGVYEQYF
TGTGCCAGCAGCTTGGGGGGGGTCTACGAGCAGTACTTC
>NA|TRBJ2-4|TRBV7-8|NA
CASSFGTAGGGRGIQYF
TGTGCCAGCAGCTTTGGTACGGCGGGCGGAGGCCGCGGCATTCAGTACTTC
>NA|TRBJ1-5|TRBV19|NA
CASSQGSRGNQPQHF
TGTGCCAGTAGTCAGGGGAGTCGCGGCAATCAGCCCCAGCATTTT
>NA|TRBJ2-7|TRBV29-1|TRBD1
CSVVPDQGVEEQYF
TGCAGCGTTGTCCCCGATCAGGGGGTGGAGGAGCAGTACTTC
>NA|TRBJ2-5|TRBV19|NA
CASSIAVYQETQYF
TGTGCCAGTAGTATAGCGGTGTACCAAGAGACCCAGTACTTC
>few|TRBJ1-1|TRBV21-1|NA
CAQGGPNTEAFF
TGTGCCCAGGGAGGCCCCAACACTGAAGCTTTCTTT